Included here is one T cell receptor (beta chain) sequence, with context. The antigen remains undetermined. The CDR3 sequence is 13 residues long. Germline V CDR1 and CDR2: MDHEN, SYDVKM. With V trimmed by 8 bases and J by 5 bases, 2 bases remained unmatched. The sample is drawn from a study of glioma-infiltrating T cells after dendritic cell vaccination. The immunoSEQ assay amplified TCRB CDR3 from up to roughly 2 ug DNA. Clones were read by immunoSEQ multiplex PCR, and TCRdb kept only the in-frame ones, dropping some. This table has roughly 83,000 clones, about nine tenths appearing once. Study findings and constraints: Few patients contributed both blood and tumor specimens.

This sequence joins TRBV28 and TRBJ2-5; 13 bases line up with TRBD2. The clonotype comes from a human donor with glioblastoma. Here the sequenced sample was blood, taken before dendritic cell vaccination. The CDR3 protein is CASGTSGIETQYF. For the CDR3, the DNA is TGTGCCAGCGGGACTAGCGGGATTGAGACCCAGTACTTC.